Shown below are 21 T cell receptor beta chains from a single sample sequenced in a study of regulatory T cells in long-lasting Graves disease. As for time point: persistent/refractory GD, antithyroid drugs over 5 years with positive TRAb. From PBMCs, RNA was extracted and then used to make the TCR library. The TCR beta library used iRepertoire HTBI primers with Arm-PCR amplification of CDR3. From the multiplex PCR reads, TCRdb called clonotypes with MiXCR, one entry per CDR3 protein. Of about 470,000 distinct CDR3 sequences listed, around a fifth are singletons. The sequencing here drew on peripheral blood mononuclear cells (PBMCs), taken when the disease was refractory, from a patient treated with antithyroid drugs. Source of these receptors: a female donor with Graves disease.

This clonotype was counted between two and nine times. This chain joins TRBV12-3 or TRBV12-4 and TRBJ2-1; D might be TRBD1 (5 bases). V was pared by 3 bases and J by 7 bases, with 13 bases between. CDR3 length: 14 residues. The CDR3 sequence is CASSFSGPDNEQFF. CDR3 bases: TGTGCCAGCAGTTTTTCAGGGCCGGATAATGAGCAGTTCTTC.

This clonotype was detected only a few times. The genes are TRBV7-6 and TRBJ2-1, with D possibly matching TRBD2 (6 bases). Trimming cost V 1 base and J 2 bases, with 9 bases left between them. The length of the CDR3 is 15 residues. From germline, CDR1 is SGHVS and CDR2 FNYEAQ. The chain's CDR3 is CASSLELAPYNEQFF. CDR3 DNA sequence: TGTGCCAGCAGCTTAGAACTAGCACCCTACAATGAGCAGTTCTTC. Full variable domain (missing parts from reference TRBV7-6 and TRBJ2-1): GAGVSQSPRYKVTKRGQDVALRCDPISGHVSLYWYRQALGQGPEFLTYFNYEAQQDKSGLPNDRFSAERPEGSISTLTIQRTEQRDSAMYRCASSLELAPYNEQFFGPGTRLTVL.

This clonotype came up a few times. The chain employs TRBV5-1 and TRBJ2-5; 13 positions match TRBD2. The length of the CDR3 is 17 residues. V was clipped by 0 bases and J by 1 base; unmatched bases: 3. Germline lookup yields CDR1 SGHRS and CDR2 YFSETQ. As DNA, the CDR3 is TGCGCCAGCAGCTTGGACCGGACTAGCGGGAGCCAAGAGACCCAGTACTTC. This encodes CASSLDRTSGSQETQYF.

This clonotype turned up a few times. The CDR3 loop is CSVEVEQFGELFF. Written as DNA, the CDR3 is TGCAGCGTTGAAGTAGAGCAGTTCGGGGAGCTGTTTTTT. The chain carries TRBV29-1 and TRBJ2-2; D not certain. CDR3 length: 13 residues. The germline CDR1 and CDR2 sequences are SQVTM and ANQGSEA. Between the trimmed V and J ends, which lost 1 base and 7 bases, there was a span of 10 bases.

The rearrangement links TRBV12-5 to TRBJ1-1; D is uncertain. Germline CDR1 reads LGHNT; CDR2 reads FRNRAP. Trimming took off 0 bases at V and 5 bases at J, with 19 bases between the two ends. The CDR3 loop spans 17 amino acids. The CDR3 protein is CASGLVRNGQVWTEAFF. The CDR3 DNA is TGTGCTAGTGGTTTGGTACGAAATGGGCAGGTGTGGACTGAAGCTTTCTTT.

A few counts support this clonotype. The chain carries TRBV25-1 and TRBJ2-5; D could derive from TRBD1 or TRBD2 (6 bases each). V lost 0 bases and J lost 5, with 10 bases in between. Per the germline V gene, CDR1 is MGHDK and CDR2 is SYGVNS. The CDR3 extends over 14 amino acids. CDR3 sequence: CASSEYGGGETQYF. The CDR3 region has the DNA TGTGCCAGCAGTGAATATGGAGGGGGGGAGACCCAGTACTTC. Based on the CDR3 plus reference TRBV25-1 and TRBJ2-5, the full variable domain is EADIYQTPRYLVIGTGKKITLECSQTMGHDKMYWYQQDPGMELHLIHYSYGVNSTEKGDLSSESTVSRIRTEHFPLTLESARPSHTSQYLCASSEYGGGETQYFGPGTRLLVL.

There are many counts of this clonotype. Germline is not matched at one junction end, which may reflect a read error. The chain joins TRBV7-3 to TRBJ2-5; unclear D gene. CDR1 and CDR2 from the germline V gene are SGHTA and FQGTGA. The CDR3 extends over 13 amino acids. The CDR3 loop reads CANSLNSWETQYF. The CDR3, as DNA: TGTGCCAACAGCTTAAATTCTTGGGAGACCCAGTACTTC.

This rearrangement joins TRBV4-1 to TRBJ1-1; 8 positions agree with TRBD1. Per germline, CDR1 MGHRA and CDR2 YSYEKL. The J segment lost 6 bases and the V segment lost 1 base, leaving 7 bases of the junction unmatched. This CDR3 has 15 residues. In DNA, the CDR3 is TGCGCCAGCAGCCAAGTCGGGACAGGCTTGGCTGAAGCTTTCTTT. Translation gives CASSQVGTGLAEAFF.

In its sample, this clonotype was seen a few times. The chain joins TRBV20-1 to TRBJ2-1; either TRBD1 or TRBD2 may fit D (5 bases each). Per germline, CDR1 DFQATT and CDR2 SNEGSKA (reference sequence). The CDR3 loop spans 15 amino acids. The V and J ends lost 1 base and 2 bases respectively, with 12 bases between them. The CDR3 nucleotides read TGCAGTGCTAGAGGGGACCCCGGACCCTACAATGAGCAGTTCTTC. It specifies CSARGDPGPYNEQFF.

The table lists this clonotype with many counts. The gene calls are TRBV6-1 and TRBJ1-2; 10 nucleotides line up with TRBD1. The germline CDR1 and CDR2 sequences are MNHNS and SASEGT. V gave up 6 bases and J gave up 1 base; unmatched junction bases: 8. The CDR3 sequence is 16 residues long. The CDR3 sequence: CASREDRGKLNYGYTF. The DNA for the CDR3 is TGTGCCAGCAGAGAGGACAGGGGGAAGCTTAACTATGGCTACACCTTC.

This clonotype was seen only a few times. In DNA, the CDR3 is TGTGCCAGCAGTTCCCCGACAGGGAACACCGGGGAGCTGTTTTTT. This sequence encodes CASSSPTGNTGELFF. V and J are TRBV28 and TRBJ2-2, with a possible D match to TRBD1 (6 bases). The V gene lost 4 bases and the J gene lost 1 base, with 10 bases spanning the gap. This CDR3 comprises 15 residues. From germline, CDR1 is MDHEN and CDR2 SYDVKM.

There are many counts of this clonotype. V and J are TRBV28 and TRBJ2-5, with TRBD1 identical over 9 bases. Trimming cost V 5 bases and J 7 bases; bases outside gene matches: 8. CDR1 and CDR2 from the germline V gene are MDHEN and SYDVKM. The CDR3 consists of 14 residues. Here the CDR3 DNA reads TGTGCCAGCAGTAGAACCAACAGGGGGCTGACCCAGTACTTC. Its protein product is CASSRTNRGLTQYF.

The chain employs TRBV30 and TRBJ2-7; no firm D call. The length of the CDR3 is 12 residues. Germline CDR1 reads GTSNPN; CDR2 reads SVGIG (reference sequence). V was pared by 4 bases and J by 1 base, with 8 bases between. CDR3 in amino acids: CAWNGDSYEQYF. The CDR3 DNA reads TGTGCCTGGAATGGGGATTCCTACGAGCAGTACTTC.

This clonotype appeared a few times. V usage is TRBV10-3 and J usage is TRBJ1-2; D is uncertain. The V gene's germline CDR1 is ENHRY and CDR2 SYGVKD. The CDR3 runs 15 residues. V was shortened by 0 bases and J by 0 bases, with 8 bases between the two germline ends. The DNA for the CDR3 is TGTGCCATCAGTGAGTCGTGGGATTCTAACTATGGCTACACCTTC. It is translated as CAISESWDSNYGYTF.

The chain links TRBV14 to TRBJ1-1, with D tentatively TRBD1 (6 bases). This CDR3 region has 16 residues. Per germline, CDR1 SGHDN and CDR2 FVKESK. V shed 0 bases and J shed 3 bases, with 14 bases lying between them. The chain's CDR3 is CASSQEAGDGDTEAFF. The CDR3 DNA is TGTGCCAGCAGCCAAGAAGCAGGGGATGGTGACACTGAAGCTTTCTTT.

This clonotype was counted many times. This chain connects TRBV20-1 to TRBJ2-5; either TRBD1 or TRBD2 may fit D (6 bases each). Germline V lookup: CDR1 DFQATT, CDR2 SNEGSKA (reference sequence). The CDR3 has 15 residues. V was shortened by 5 bases and J by 3 bases, with 19 bases between the two germline ends. The CDR3 protein is CSAPPGGGTKETQYF. The CDR3 DNA follows: TGCAGTGCTCCACCCGGGGGCGGGACAAAAGAGACCCAGTACTTC.

This clonotype was counted a single time. Just one base apart from a much larger clone, this may be a read error. The rearrangement links TRBV6-2 or TRBV6-3 to TRBJ2-7; D uncertain. Germline V gene sequence: CDR1 MNHEY, CDR2 SVGEGT. Trimming pared 0 bases from V and 2 bases from J, leaving 17 bases between. The CDR3 runs 17 residues. The chain's CDR3 is CASSYSAGNGVPYEQYF. The CDR3, as DNA: TGTGCCAGCAGTTACTCGGCTGGGAATGGCGTACCCTACGAGCAGTACTTC.

A few counts support this clonotype. This rearrangement joins TRBV30 to TRBJ1-2, with TRBD1 as a possible D gene (6 bases). Germline CDR1 is GTSNPN and CDR2 is SVGIG (reference sequence). The CDR3 has 13 amino acids. V dropped 0 bases and J dropped 2 bases, with 7 bases sitting between them. The CDR3 sequence: CAWSVGQNYGYTF. The DNA for the CDR3 is TGTGCCTGGAGTGTCGGACAGAACTATGGCTACACCTTC. The variable domain in full, with the rest retrieved from reference TRBV30 and TRBJ1-2, is SQTIHQWPATLVQPVGSPLSLECTVEGTSNPNLYWYRQAAGRGLQLLFYSVGIGQISSEVPQNLSASRPQDRQFILSSKKLLLSDSGFYLCAWSVGQNYGYTFGSGTRLTVV.

This clonotype was counted many times. V usage is TRBV12-3 or TRBV12-4 and J usage is TRBJ1-1; the D gene is possibly TRBD1 (6 bases). This CDR3 is built from 15 residues. The ends were cut back, 3 bases at V and 1 base at J, with 12 bases in the middle. The CDR3 DNA is TGTGCCAGCAGTTTTAGTACAGGGCCGAACACTGAAGCTTTCTTT. Residues: CASSFSTGPNTEAFF.

This clonotype was observed many times. This rearrangement joins TRBV2 to TRBJ2-5; D is undetermined. The CDR3 totals 15 residues. Germline CDR1 and CDR2: SNHLY and FYNNEI. Trimming shortened V by 4 bases and J by 1 base, and 13 bases separated the two germline ends. In nucleotides, the CDR3 is TGTGCCAGCAGTGGTGTGGGGATATCCCAAGAGACCCAGTACTTC. This codes for CASSGVGISQETQYF. Full variable domain (remainder filled in from reference TRBV2 and TRBJ2-5): EPEVTQTPSHQVTQMGQEVILRCVPISNHLYFYWYRQILGQKVEFLVSFYNNEISEKSEIFDDQFSVERPDGSNFTLKIRSTKLEDSAMYFCASSGVGISQETQYFGPGTRLLVL.

In its sample, this clonotype was seen a few times. This chain joins TRBV6-2 or TRBV6-3 and TRBJ2-7; D remains unclear. Germline V gives CDR1 MNHEY, CDR2 SVGEGT. V dropped 5 bases and J dropped 3 bases, with 17 bases sitting between them. This CDR3 is 15 amino acids long. The CDR3 nucleotides are TGTGCCAGCAGTGAAGCCACCAGCTTGTACTACGAGCAGTACTTC. As protein: CASSEATSLYYEQYF.